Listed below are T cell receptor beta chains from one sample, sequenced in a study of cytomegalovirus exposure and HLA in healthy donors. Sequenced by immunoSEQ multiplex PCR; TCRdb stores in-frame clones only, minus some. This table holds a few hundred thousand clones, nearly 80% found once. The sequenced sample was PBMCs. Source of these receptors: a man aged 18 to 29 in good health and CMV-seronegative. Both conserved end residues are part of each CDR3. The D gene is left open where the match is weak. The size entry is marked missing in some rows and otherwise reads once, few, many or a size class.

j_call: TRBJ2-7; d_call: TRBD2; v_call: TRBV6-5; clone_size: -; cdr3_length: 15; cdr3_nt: TGTGCCAGCAGTTACTCACGGGGGGGGCTCGACGAGCAGTACTTC; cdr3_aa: CASSYSRGGLDEQYF
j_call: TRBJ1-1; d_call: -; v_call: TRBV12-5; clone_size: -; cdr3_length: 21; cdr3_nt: TGTGCTAGTGGTTCCCGGGTTCTCGGAGGCCCTTTTGTTAACATGAACACTGAAGCTTTCTTT; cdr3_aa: CASGSRVLGGPFVNMNTEAFF
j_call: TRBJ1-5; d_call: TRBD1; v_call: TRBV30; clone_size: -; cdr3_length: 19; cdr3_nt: TGTGCCTGGAGCCCCATAGGGTCGGGACAGGGCAGTAGCAATCAGCCCCAGCATTTT; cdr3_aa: CAWSPIGSGQGSSNQPQHF
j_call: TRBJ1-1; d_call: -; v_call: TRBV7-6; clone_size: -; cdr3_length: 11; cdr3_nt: TGTGCCAGCAGCGCTGGGGAGGAAGCTTTCTTT; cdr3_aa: CASSAGEEAFF
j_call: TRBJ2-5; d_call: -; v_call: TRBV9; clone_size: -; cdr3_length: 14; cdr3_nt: TGTGCCAGCAGCTTTGGGACAACCCAAGAGACCCAGTACTTC; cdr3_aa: CASSFGTTQETQYF
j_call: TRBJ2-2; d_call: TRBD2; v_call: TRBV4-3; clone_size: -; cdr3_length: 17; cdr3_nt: TGCGCCAGCAGCCAAGCTAGCGGGGGTCCCAACACCGGGGAGCTGTTTTTT; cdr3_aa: CASSQASGGPNTGELFF
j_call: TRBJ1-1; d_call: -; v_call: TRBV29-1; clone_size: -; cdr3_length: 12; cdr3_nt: TGCAGCGTCGGATCAGGGGTAACTGAAGCTTTCTTT; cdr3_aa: CSVGSGVTEAFF
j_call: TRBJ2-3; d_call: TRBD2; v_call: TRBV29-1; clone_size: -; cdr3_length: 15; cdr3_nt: TGCAGCGTTGATGGGGCTAGCGGGCGCACAGATACGCAGTATTTT; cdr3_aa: CSVDGASGRTDTQYF
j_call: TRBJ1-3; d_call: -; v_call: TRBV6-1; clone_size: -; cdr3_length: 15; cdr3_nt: TGTGCCAGCAGAGCGACAGGCGCCTCTGGAAACACCATATATTTT; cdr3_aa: CASRATGASGNTIYF
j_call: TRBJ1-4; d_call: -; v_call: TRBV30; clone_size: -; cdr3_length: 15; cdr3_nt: TGTGCCTGGAACCGAGACAGCGCCGGGAATGAAAAACTGTTTTTT; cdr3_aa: CAWNRDSAGNEKLFF
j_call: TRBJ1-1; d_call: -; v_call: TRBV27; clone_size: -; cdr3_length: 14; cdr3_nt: TGTGCCAGCAGTTCGGCAGGGATCAGGACTGAAGCTTTCTTT; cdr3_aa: CASSSAGIRTEAFF
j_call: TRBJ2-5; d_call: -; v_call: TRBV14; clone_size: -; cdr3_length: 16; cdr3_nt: TGTGCCAGCAGCTCATCATATTTGGGACTCCAAGAGACCCAGTACTTC; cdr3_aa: CASSSSYLGLQETQYF
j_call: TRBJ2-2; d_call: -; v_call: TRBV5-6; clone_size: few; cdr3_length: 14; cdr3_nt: TGTGCCAGCAGCTTCACAACGAACACCGGGGAGCTGTTTTTT; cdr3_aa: CASSFTTNTGELFF
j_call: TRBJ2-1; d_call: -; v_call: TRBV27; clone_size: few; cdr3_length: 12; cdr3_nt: TGTGCCAGCAGTTTATCCCTGAATGAGCAGTTCTTC; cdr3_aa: CASSLSLNEQFF
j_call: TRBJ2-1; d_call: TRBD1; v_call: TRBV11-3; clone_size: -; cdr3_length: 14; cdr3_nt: TGTGCCAGCAGCTCGGGACAGGCTTACAATGAGCAGTTCTTC; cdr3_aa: CASSSGQAYNEQFF
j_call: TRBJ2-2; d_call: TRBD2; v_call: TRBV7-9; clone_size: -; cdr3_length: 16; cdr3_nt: TGTGCCAGCAGCTTACCGTTAGCGGGAAACACCGGGGAGCTGTTTTTT; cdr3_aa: CASSLPLAGNTGELFF
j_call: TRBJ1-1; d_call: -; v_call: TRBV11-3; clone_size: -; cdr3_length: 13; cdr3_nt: TGTGCCAGCAGCAAGAGACTGGCCACTGAAGCTTTCTTT; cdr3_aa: CASSKRLATEAFF
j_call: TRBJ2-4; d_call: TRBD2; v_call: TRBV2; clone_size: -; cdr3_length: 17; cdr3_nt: TGTGCCAGCAGTGCGGTAGCGGGGGGCCTAGCCAAAAACATTCAGTACTTC; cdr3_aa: CASSAVAGGLAKNIQYF
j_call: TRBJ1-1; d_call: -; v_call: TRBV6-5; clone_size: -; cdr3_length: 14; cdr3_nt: TGTGCCAGCAGTGAAAAGGGGATTAGGACTGAAGCTTTCTTT; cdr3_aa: CASSEKGIRTEAFF
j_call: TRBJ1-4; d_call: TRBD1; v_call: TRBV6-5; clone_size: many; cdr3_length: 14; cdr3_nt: TGTGCCAGCAGTCCCGGACAGGGAGGTGAAAAACTGTTTTTT; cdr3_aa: CASSPGQGGEKLFF
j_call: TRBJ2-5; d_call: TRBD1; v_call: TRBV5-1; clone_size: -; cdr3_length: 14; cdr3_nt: TGCGCCAGCAGCTTGGAGACAGGGGTAGAGACCCAGTACTTC; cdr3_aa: CASSLETGVETQYF
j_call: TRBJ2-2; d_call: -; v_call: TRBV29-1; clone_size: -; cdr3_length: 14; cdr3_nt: TGCAGCGCCACGGCCGTTACAGGAACCGGGGAGCTGTTTTTT; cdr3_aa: CSATAVTGTGELFF